The clone carrying this TCR beta chain occurred many times. Its matching antigen is unknown. Profiles of TCR beta VDJ and CDR3 were generated from a genomic DNA template. TCRdb re-derived calls from the reads in MiXCR, one entry per CDR3 protein. The table shows about 150,000 distinct CDR3 sequences, with less than 45% occurring only once. The data were obtained in a study of CD8+CD57+ T cells in acquired aplastic anemia. The wider study: Sorting CD4+ and CD8+ cells gave DNA averaging about 3.1 ug. For CD4+ cells, healthy donors had an average of approximately 10 million reads. The study, taken as a whole, reports: Patients shared 25 to 35 CD8+ CDR3 sequences with controls.

The V end lost 0 bases, the J end lost 5 bases, and 10 bases lay between the germline ends. This CDR3 spans 14 amino acids. The V gene's germline CDR1 is MNHEY and CDR2 SVGAGI. The gene calls are TRBV6-5 and TRBJ1-1; TRBD1 is a possible D gene (6 bases). The sequence derives from a human donor in good health, serving as a control. The sequencing input was sorted CD4+, CD8+, or CD8+CD57+ T cells (not recorded which) from PBMCs. The DNA of the CDR3 is TGTGCCAGCAGTTACTCATACAGGGAAACTGAAGCTTTCTTT. Its translation: CASSYSYRETEAFF.